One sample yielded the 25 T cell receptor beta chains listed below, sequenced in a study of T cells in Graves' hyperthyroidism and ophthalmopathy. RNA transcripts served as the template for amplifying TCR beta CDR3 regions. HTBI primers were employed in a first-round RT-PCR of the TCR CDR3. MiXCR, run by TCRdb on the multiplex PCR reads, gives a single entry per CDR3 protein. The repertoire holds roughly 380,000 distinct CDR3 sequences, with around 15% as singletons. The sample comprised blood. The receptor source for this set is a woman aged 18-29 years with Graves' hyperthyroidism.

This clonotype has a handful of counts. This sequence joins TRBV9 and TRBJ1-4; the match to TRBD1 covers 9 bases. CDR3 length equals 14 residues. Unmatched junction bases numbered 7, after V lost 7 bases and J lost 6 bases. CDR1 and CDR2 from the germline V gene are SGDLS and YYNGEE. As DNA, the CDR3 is TGTGCCAGCCAGGGACAGGGCGAGGATGAAAAACTGTTTTTT. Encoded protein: CASQGQGEDEKLFF.

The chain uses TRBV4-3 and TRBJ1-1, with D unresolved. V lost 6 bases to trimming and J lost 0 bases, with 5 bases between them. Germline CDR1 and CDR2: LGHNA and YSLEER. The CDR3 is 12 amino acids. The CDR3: CASRNMNTEAFF. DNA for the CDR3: TGCGCCAGCAGGAATATGAACACTGAAGCTTTCTTT.

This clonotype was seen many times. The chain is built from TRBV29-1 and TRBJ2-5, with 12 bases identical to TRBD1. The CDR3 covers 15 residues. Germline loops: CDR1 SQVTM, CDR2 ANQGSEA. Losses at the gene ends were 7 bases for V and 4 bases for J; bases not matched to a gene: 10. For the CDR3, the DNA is TGCAGCGCGGAGGGGGGACAGGGGGCCGGAGAGACCCAGTACTTC. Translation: CSAEGGQGAGETQYF.

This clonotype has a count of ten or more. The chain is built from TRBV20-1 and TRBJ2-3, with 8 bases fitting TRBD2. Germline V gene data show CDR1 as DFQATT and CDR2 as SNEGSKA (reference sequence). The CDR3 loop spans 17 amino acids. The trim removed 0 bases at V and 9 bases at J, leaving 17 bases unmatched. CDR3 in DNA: TGCAGTGCTAGAGACCCCCTGAGCGGGAGTATCGGGTCCACGCAGTATTTT. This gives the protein CSARDPLSGSIGSTQYF.

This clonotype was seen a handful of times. CDR3 nucleotides: TGTGCCAGCAGCTCCGGACAGCCCACAGATACGCAGTATTTT. The encoded protein is CASSSGQPTDTQYF. This chain uses TRBV11-2 with TRBJ2-3, with D perhaps TRBD1 (6 bases). Trimming left V 4 bases short and J 2 bases short, with 10 bases between. From germline, CDR1 is SGHAT and CDR2 FQNNGV. The CDR3 is made up of 14 amino acids. Supplemented by reference TRBV11-2 and TRBJ2-3, the full variable domain reads EAGVAQSPRYKIIEKRQSVAFWCNPISGHATLYWYQQILGQGPKLLIQFQNNGVVDDSQLPKDRFSAERLKGVDSTLKIQPAKLEDSAVYLCASSSGQPTDTQYFGPGTRLTVL.

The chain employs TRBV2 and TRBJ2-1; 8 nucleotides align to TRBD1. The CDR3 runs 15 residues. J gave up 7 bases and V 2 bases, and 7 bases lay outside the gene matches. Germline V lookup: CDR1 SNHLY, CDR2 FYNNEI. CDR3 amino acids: CASSEFPRQGNEQFF. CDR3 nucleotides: TGTGCCAGCAGTGAATTTCCGAGACAGGGGAATGAGCAGTTCTTC.

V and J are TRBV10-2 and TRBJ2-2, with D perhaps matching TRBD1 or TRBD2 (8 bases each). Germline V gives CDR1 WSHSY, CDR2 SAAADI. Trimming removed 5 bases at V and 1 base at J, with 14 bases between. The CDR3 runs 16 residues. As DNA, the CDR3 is TGCGCCAGCAGTCGGGGGGGGACAGGGAACACCGGGGAGCTGTTTTTT. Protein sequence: CASSRGGTGNTGELFF.

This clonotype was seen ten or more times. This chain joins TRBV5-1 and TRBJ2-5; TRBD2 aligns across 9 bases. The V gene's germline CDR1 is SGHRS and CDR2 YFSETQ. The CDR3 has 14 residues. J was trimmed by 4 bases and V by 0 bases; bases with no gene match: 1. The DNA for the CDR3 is TGCGCCAGCAGCTTGGTACTAGCGGGAGAGACCCAGTACTTC. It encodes CASSLVLAGETQYF.

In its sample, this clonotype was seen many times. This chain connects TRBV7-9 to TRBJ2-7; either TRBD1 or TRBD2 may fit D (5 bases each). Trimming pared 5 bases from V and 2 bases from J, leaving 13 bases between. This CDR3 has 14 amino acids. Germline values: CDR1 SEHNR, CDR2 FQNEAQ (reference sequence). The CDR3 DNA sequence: TGTGCCAGCAGCCCCCGGGACGGGACCTACGAGCAGTACTTC. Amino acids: CASSPRDGTYEQYF.

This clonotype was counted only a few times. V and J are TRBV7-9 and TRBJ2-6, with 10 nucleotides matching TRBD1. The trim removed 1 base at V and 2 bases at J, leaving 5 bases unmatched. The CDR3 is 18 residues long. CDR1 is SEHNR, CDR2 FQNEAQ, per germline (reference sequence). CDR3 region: CASSLGQGAVTGANVLTF. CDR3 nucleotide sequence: TGTGCCAGCAGCTTAGGACAGGGGGCAGTAACTGGGGCCAACGTCCTGACTTTC.

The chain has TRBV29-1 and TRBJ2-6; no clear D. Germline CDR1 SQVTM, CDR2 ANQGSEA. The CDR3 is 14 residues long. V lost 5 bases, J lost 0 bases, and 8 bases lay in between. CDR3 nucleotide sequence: TGCAGCGTTCTTGGCCTCTCTGGGGCCAACGTCCTGACTTTC. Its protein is CSVLGLSGANVLTF.

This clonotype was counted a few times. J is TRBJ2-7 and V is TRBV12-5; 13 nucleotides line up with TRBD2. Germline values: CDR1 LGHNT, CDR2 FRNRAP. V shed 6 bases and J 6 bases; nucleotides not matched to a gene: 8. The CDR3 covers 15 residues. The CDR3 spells CASGPPGLAGSEQYF. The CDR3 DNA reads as TGTGCTAGTGGCCCCCCGGGACTAGCGGGGTCCGAGCAGTACTTC.

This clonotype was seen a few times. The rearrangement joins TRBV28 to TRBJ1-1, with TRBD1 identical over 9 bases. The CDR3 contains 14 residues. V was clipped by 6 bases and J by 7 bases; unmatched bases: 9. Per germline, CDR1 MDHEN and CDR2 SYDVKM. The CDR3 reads CASSYRGQGFEAFF. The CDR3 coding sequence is TGTGCCAGCAGCTATAGGGGACAGGGCTTTGAAGCTTTCTTT.

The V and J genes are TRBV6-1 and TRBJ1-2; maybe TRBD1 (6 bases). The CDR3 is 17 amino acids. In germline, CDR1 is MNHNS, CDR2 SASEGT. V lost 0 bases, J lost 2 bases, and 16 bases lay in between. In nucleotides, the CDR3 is TGTGCCAGCAGTGAAGCGCTTCGGGGGGGGCCCAACTATGGCTACACCTTC. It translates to CASSEALRGGPNYGYTF.

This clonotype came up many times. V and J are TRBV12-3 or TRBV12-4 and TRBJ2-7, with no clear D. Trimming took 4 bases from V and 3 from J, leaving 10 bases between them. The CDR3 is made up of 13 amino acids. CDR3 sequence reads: CASSYDWIYEQYF. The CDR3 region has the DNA TGTGCCAGCAGTTATGACTGGATCTACGAGCAGTACTTC.

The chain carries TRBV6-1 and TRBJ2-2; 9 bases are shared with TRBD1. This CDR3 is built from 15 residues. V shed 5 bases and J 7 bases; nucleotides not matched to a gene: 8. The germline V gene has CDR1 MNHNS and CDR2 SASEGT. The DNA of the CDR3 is TGTGCCAGCAGTATCCAGACAGGGGGGGTCGGGGAGCTGTTTTTT. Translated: CASSIQTGGVGELFF.

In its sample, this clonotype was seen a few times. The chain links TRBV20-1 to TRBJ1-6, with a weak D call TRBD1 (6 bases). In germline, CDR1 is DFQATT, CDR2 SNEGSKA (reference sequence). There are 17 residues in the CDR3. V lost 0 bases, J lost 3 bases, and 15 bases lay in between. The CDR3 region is CSARDSPQGHYNSPLHF. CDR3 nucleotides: TGCAGTGCTAGAGATTCCCCCCAGGGACACTATAATTCACCCCTCCACTTT.

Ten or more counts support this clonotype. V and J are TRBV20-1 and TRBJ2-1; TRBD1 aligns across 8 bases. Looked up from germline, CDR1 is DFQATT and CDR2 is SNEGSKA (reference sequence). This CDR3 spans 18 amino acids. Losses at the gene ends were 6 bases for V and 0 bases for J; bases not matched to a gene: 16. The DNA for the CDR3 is TGCAGTGCGGCTGGACAGGGAAGAAGAGGGAGCTCCTACAATGAGCAGTTCTTC. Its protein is CSAAGQGRRGSSYNEQFF.

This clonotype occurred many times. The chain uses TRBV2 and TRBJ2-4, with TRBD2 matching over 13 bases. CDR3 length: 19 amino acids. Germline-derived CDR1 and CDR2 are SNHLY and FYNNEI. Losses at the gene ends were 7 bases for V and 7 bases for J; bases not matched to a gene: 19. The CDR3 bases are TGTGCCAGCATCCCCGTCGAAATAACTAGCGGGAGGGATATGAACATTCAGTACTTC. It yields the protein CASIPVEITSGRDMNIQYF. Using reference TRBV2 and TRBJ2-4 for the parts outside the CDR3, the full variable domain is EPEVTQTPSHQVTQMGQEVILRCVPISNHLYFYWYRQILGQKVEFLVSFYNNEISEKSEIFDDQFSVERPDGSNFTLKIRSTKLEDSAMYFCASIPVEITSGRDMNIQYFGAGTRLSVL.

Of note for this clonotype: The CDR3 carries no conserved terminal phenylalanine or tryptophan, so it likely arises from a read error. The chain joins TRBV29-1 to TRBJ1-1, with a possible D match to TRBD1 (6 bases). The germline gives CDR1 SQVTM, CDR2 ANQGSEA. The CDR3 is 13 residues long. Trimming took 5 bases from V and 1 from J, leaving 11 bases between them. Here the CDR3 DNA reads TGCAGCGTTACAACAGGGAGGAACACTGAAGCTTTCTTA. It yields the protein CSVTTGRNTEAFL.

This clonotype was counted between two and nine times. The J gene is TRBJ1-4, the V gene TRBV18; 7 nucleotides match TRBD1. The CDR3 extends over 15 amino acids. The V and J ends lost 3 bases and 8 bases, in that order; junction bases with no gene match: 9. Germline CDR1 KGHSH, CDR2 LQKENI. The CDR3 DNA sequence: TGTGCCAGCTCACCCCAGGGACAGTCAAGGGAAAAACTGTTTTTT. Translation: CASSPQGQSREKLFF.

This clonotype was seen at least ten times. For the CDR3, the DNA is TGTGCCACCAGAGACGGGGACACCGGGGAGCTGTTTTTT. Translated: CATRDGDTGELFF. V gene TRBV7-9 combines with J gene TRBJ2-2, with D tentatively TRBD2 (5 bases). Per germline, CDR1 SEHNR and CDR2 FQNEAQ (reference sequence). CDR3 size: 13 residues. V dropped 10 bases and J dropped 3 bases, with 12 bases sitting between them.

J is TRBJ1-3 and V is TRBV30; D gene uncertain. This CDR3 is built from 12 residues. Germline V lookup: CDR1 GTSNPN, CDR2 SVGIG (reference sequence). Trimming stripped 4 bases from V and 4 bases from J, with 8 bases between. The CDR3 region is CAWTLDGNTIYF. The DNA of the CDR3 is TGTGCCTGGACCCTAGACGGAAACACCATATATTTT.

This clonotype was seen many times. This chain's CDR3 is CASSLVETSGTSTDTQYF. The CDR3 DNA reads as TGTGCCAGCAGCTTGGTCGAGACTAGCGGCACTAGCACAGATACGCAGTATTTT. V usage is TRBV5-5 and J usage is TRBJ2-3; TRBD2 aligns across 9 bases. Germline V gene sequence: CDR1 SGHKS, CDR2 YYEKEE (reference sequence). J lost 0 bases, V lost 0 bases, and 8 bases had no gene match. This CDR3 is 18 amino acids long.

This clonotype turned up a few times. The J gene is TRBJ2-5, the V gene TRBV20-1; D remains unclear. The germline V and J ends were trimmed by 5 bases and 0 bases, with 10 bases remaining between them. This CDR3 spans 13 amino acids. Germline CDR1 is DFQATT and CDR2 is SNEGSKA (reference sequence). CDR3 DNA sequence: TGCAGTGCTGCCCGGACGGACCAAGAGACCCAGTACTTC. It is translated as CSAARTDQETQYF.